This is a list of T cell receptor beta chains from one sample in a study of blood T cell repertoires in COVID-19. Data came from immunoSEQ multiplex PCR; TCRdb stores just in-frame clones and leaves some out. The sample includes fewer than 350,000 clones, approximately 85% of them seen just once. The sequenced material came from PBMCs or T cells enriched from blood (not recorded which). These receptor sequences come from a man between 25 and 39 years old who had recovered from COVID-19. The CDR3 runs from the conserved cysteine through the conserved F or W. Fields, in order: J gene, D gene, V gene, clone size, CDR3 DNA, CDR3 protein. The D gene is left open where the match is weak. The size of a clone is reported for some rows only, either as once, few or many, or as a class for expanded clones.

TRBJ1-2	-	TRBV6-5	once	TGTGCCAGCAGTTACTCGAGGGCGTACCAGAATGGCTACACCTTC	CASSYSRAYQNGYTF
TRBJ2-1	TRBD2	TRBV2	-	TGTGCCAGCAGTAAGGAGCGGGGATCCAACAATGAGCAGTTCTTC	CASSKERGSNNEQFF
TRBJ1-2	-	TRBV19	-	TGTGCCAGTACCCCACCGTGGGGGGCGGGAGGAGGCTACACCTTC	CASTPPWGAGGGYTF
TRBJ1-2	-	TRBV9	-	TGTGCCAGCAGCGGGCTAGGGGGATATGGCTACACCTTC	CASSGLGGYGYTF
TRBJ2-7	TRBD2	TRBV4-1	-	TGCGCCAGCAGCCTGGGCCCGACTAGCGGGAACTCCTACGAGCAGTACTTC	CASSLGPTSGNSYEQYF
TRBJ1-1	-	TRBV5-6	-	TGTGCCAGCAGCTTGGGCGGAGCGTCAGCTTTCTTT	CASSLGGASAFF
TRBJ2-3	TRBD1	TRBV2	once	TGTGCCAGCAGCTCGGGACAGACAGATACGCAGTATTTT	CASSSGQTDTQYF
TRBJ2-3	TRBD1	TRBV7-2	-	TGTGCCAGCAGCTGGTCCCCACAGGGGGGCACAGATACGCAGTATTTT	CASSWSPQGGTDTQYF
TRBJ2-5	TRBD2	TRBV6-5	few	TGTGCCAGCCGCCGGCTTAGCGGGGGGGGGACCCAGTACTTC	CASRRLSGGGTQYF
TRBJ1-4	-	TRBV12-3/TRBV12-4	-	TGTGCCAGCACCCCGGGTACTGGGGAAAAACTGTTTTTT	CASTPGTGEKLFF
TRBJ1-4	TRBD1	TRBV11-2	-	TGTGCCAGCAGCTTCGGACAGGGTCAGGATTTT	CASSFGQGQDF
TRBJ1-2	TRBD1	TRBV18	-	TGTGCCAGCTCACCCACGACAGGGGGCGCTTCCAACTATGGCTACACCTTC	CASSPTTGGASNYGYTF
TRBJ1-6	-	TRBV7-2	-	TGTGCCAGCAGCGTTCTGACAAATTCACCCCTCCACTTT	CASSVLTNSPLHF
TRBJ2-1	TRBD1	TRBV19	-	TGTGCCAGTAGCATATCCGGGACAGGGGGACGGGAGCAGTTCTTC	CASSISGTGGREQFF
TRBJ1-2	TRBD1	TRBV6-5	-	TGTGCCAGCAGTTCAACGGACAGGGGTTTCTATGGCTACACCTTC	CASSSTDRGFYGYTF
TRBJ2-5	-	TRBV5-1	few	TGCGCCAGCAGCTTGACCTTAGGGGGGGCCAGTGAGACCCAGTACTTC	CASSLTLGGASETQYF
TRBJ1-2	TRBD1	TRBV6-5	-	TGTGCCAGCAGCTCTACAGGGGGCGGCTACACCTTC	CASSSTGGGYTF
TRBJ2-4	TRBD1	TRBV5-1	-	TGCGCCAGCAGCTTTGACAGGGGGGCCAAAAACATTCAGTACTTC	CASSFDRGAKNIQYF
TRBJ1-2	-	TRBV4-1	-	TGCGCCAGCAGCCAAGCCGGGCAGGGTCGTGGCTACACCTTC	CASSQAGQGRGYTF
TRBJ1-2	-	TRBV9	-	TGTGCCAGCAGCGTAGGGCAGTCTAACTATGGCTACACCTTC	CASSVGQSNYGYTF
TRBJ1-4	TRBD1	TRBV15	-	TGTGCCACCAGAGGACAGGGGTCAACTAATGAAAAACTGTTTTTT	CATRGQGSTNEKLFF
TRBJ2-5	TRBD1	TRBV6-5	once	TGTGCCAGCAGAGGGACAGCCCAAGAGACCCAGTACTTC	CASRGTAQETQYF
TRBJ2-7	-	TRBV7-3	-	TGTGCCAGCAGCCTTCCGTCCAGGGTGGAATCCTCCTCCTACGAGCAGTACTTC	CASSLPSRVESSSYEQYF
TRBJ2-7	TRBD2	TRBV7-8	-	TGTGCCAGCAGCTTAGCGGGACTAGCGTTCGGTGACTCCTACGAGCAGTACTTC	CASSLAGLAFGDSYEQYF
TRBJ2-7	TRBD2	TRBV7-9	-	TGTGCCAGCAGCTTTGGGGGGGTCTACGAGCAGTACTTC	CASSFGGVYEQYF
TRBJ2-1	-	TRBV4-1	-	TGCGCCAGCTCAAGATCGGGCGCGGGGGCTGGACATGATGAGCAGTTCTTC	CASSRSGAGAGHDEQFF
TRBJ2-1	TRBD2	TRBV6-4	-	TGTGCCAGCAGTGCCACCGGGGGGGGCGGGTACAATGAGCAGTTCTTC	CASSATGGGGYNEQFF
TRBJ1-2	TRBD1	TRBV5-6	-	TGTGCCAGCAGCCCAACAGGGGGCCAAGATGGCTACACCTTC	CASSPTGGQDGYTF
TRBJ2-7	-	TRBV4-3	-	TGCGCCAGCAGCCAAGGGTTCTCAGGGGACGAGCAGTACTTC	CASSQGFSGDEQYF
TRBJ1-1	-	TRBV5-1	-	TGCGCCAGCAGCTTGACAGGAACGATGAACACTGAAGCTTTCTTT	CASSLTGTMNTEAFF
TRBJ1-2	-	TRBV12-3/TRBV12-4	once	TGTGCCAGCAGTTTAGACAGTACTTATGGCTACACCTTC	CASSLDSTYGYTF
TRBJ1-5	-	TRBV18	few	TGTGCCAGCTCACCCGGCCCTTCGGGGCAGCCCCAGCATTTT	CASSPGPSGQPQHF
TRBJ1-1	-	TRBV5-1	-	TGCGCCAGCAGTGCGGGGTCGAACACTGAAGCTTTCTTT	CASSAGSNTEAFF
TRBJ1-1	TRBD1	TRBV7-8	-	TGTGCCAGCAGCTTGATACAGGGGGCAGTCACTGAAGCTTTCTTT	CASSLIQGAVTEAFF
TRBJ2-3	TRBD2	TRBV3-1/TRBV3-2	-	TGTGCCAGCAGCCAAGCGGGACTAGCGGGGCGGGGAGATACGCAGTATTTT	CASSQAGLAGRGDTQYF
TRBJ1-5	-	TRBV5-8	few	TGTGCCAGCAGCTTGCCTCGGGGCAATCAGCCCCAGCATTTT	CASSLPRGNQPQHF
TRBJ2-7	TRBD1	TRBV27	-	TGTGCCAGCAGTTTTTCGGACAGGGGGCGAGAGCAGTACTTC	CASSFSDRGREQYF
TRBJ1-2	-	TRBV24-1	-	TGTGCCACGAACGACCAGACTTATGGCTACACCTTC	CATNDQTYGYTF
TRBJ2-5	-	TRBV5-1	-	TGCGCCAGCAGCACACAGGGTTTAGGAGAGACCCAGTACTTC	CASSTQGLGETQYF
TRBJ1-5	TRBD1	TRBV10-3	-	TGTGCCATCAGTGAGTCGGGGACAGGGGAACAGCCCCAGCATTTT	CAISESGTGEQPQHF
TRBJ1-2	-	TRBV18	few	TGTGCCAGCTCACCAACAGACAACTATGGCTACACCTTC	CASSPTDNYGYTF
TRBJ1-5	-	TRBV5-1	-	TGCGCCAGCAGCTTGGTGGCAGGGAGGGATCAGCCCCAGCATTTT	CASSLVAGRDQPQHF
TRBJ1-5	-	TRBV30	-	TGTGCCTGGAGGAGGAGGGACCCAAATCAGCCCCAGCATTTT	CAWRRRDPNQPQHF
TRBJ2-1	-	TRBV10-3	-	TGTGCCATCAGTGAGTCGGGCATAGGGGGCAATGAGCAGTTCTTC	CAISESGIGGNEQFF
TRBJ2-2	TRBD2	TRBV7-9	-	TGTGCCAGCAGCCCCGGCGGCGGACTAGCGGGGCCGAACACCGGGGAGCTGTTTTTT	CASSPGGGLAGPNTGELFF
TRBJ2-3	TRBD2	TRBV5-1	-	TGCGCCAGCAGCTTGGCAGCGGGGGCAGATACGCAGTATTTT	CASSLAAGADTQYF
TRBJ2-4	TRBD2	TRBV4-2	-	TGTGCCAGCAGCCAAGAACTAGCGGGGGGTGTTACCAAAAACATTCAGTACTTC	CASSQELAGGVTKNIQYF
TRBJ2-1	-	TRBV4-3	-	TGCGCCAGCAGCCAAGAGGAGTCTTGGCAGTACAATGAGCAGTTCTTC	CASSQEESWQYNEQFF